Following are 30 T cell receptor beta chains from one sample sequenced in a study of blood T cell repertoires in COVID-19 (dated by TCRdb to the early 2020s). Libraries were made using the immunoSEQ multiplex PCR assay. TCRdb limited this immuneACCESS table to in-frame rearrangements with V and J called. A share of clones is missing; checked studies link under half to unresolved V genes, and the rest is unexplained. The sample records about 320,000 clones, 90% of which are singletons. Together, the top ten hold 2.6% of the sample. Source material: PBMCs or T cells enriched from blood (not recorded which). The receptors stem from a man aged 55-75 years who had recovered from COVID-19.

The chain has TRBV5-1 and TRBJ2-2; TRBD1 matches 9 bases. J lost 0 bases, V lost 4 bases, and 7 bases had no gene match. Germline-derived CDR1 and CDR2 are SGHRS and YFSETQ. The CDR3 is made up of 17 amino acids. For the CDR3, the DNA is TGCGCCAGCAGCAAAGGACAGGGGTTGGCGAACACCGGGGAGCTGTTTTTT. Its protein is CASSKGQGLANTGELFF.

The gene calls are TRBV7-3 and TRBJ1-2, with 7 bases identical to TRBD1. CDR3 length: 14 residues. Trimming cost V 4 bases and J 4 bases; bases outside gene matches: 6. The V gene's germline CDR1 is SGHTA and CDR2 FQGTGA. CDR3 in amino acids: CASSYDRAGYGYTF. Here the CDR3 DNA reads TGTGCCAGCAGCTATGACAGGGCGGGCTATGGCTACACCTTC.

This clone was picked up a small number of times. This rearrangement joins TRBV4-1 to TRBJ2-7, with 11 positions matching TRBD2. V lost 0 bases to trimming and J lost 0 bases; unmatched junction nucleotides: 10. CDR1 is MGHRA, CDR2 YSYEKL, per germline. This CDR3 spans 19 amino acids. CDR3 sequence: CASSQDSWLAGGPSYEQYF. The CDR3 nucleotides are TGCGCCAGCAGCCAAGATTCATGGCTAGCGGGAGGACCCTCCTACGAGCAGTACTTC.

The chain recombines TRBV27 with TRBJ1-6, with D uncertain. Germline CDR1 reads MNHEY; CDR2 reads SMNVEV (reference sequence). Trimming pared 2 bases from V and 5 bases from J, leaving 16 bases between. The CDR3 spans 17 residues. The CDR3 DNA sequence: TGTGCCAGCAGTTTAACGGGGTGGTGGCGCGATAATTCACCCCTCCACTTT. It codes for CASSLTGWWRDNSPLHF.

V is TRBV12-5 and J is TRBJ2-2; 7 bases are a match to TRBD1. The germline V gene has CDR1 LGHNT and CDR2 FRNRAP. The length of the CDR3 is 15 residues. After removal of 3 bases from V and 3 bases from J, the junction contained 4 bases not matched to a gene. The CDR3 DNA reads as TGTGCTAGTGGTTTAGGGGGCGCGGACACCGGGGAGCTGTTTTTT. This sequence encodes CASGLGGADTGELFF.

The CDR3 is CASSFSGAAVGTGELFF. The CDR3 coding sequence is TGTGCCAGCAGCTTTAGCGGGGCGGCTGTTGGGACCGGGGAGCTGTTTTTT. The V gene is TRBV9, the J gene TRBJ2-2; 8 nucleotides line up with TRBD2. There are 17 residues in the CDR3. The trim removed 4 bases at V and 5 bases at J, leaving 13 bases unmatched. The germline V gene encodes CDR1 SGDLS and CDR2 YYNGEE. The full variable domain, with the rest looked up from reference TRBV9 and TRBJ2-2, is DSGVTQTPKHLITATGQRVTLRCSPRSGDLSVYWYQQSLDQGLQFLIQYYNGEERAKGNILERFSAQQFPDLHSELNLSSLELGDSALYFCASSFSGAAVGTGELFFGEGSRLTVL.

This clone was counted a single time. V usage is TRBV18 and J usage is TRBJ1-6; 7 bases map to TRBD1. CDR3 size: 16 residues. Per germline, CDR1 KGHSH and CDR2 LQKENI. With V trimmed by 1 base and J by 7 bases, 7 bases remained unmatched. In DNA, the CDR3 is TGTGCCAGCTCACCACGACAGGGTCGGGAGAATTCACCCCTCCACTTT. The encoded protein is CASSPRQGRENSPLHF.

The V and J genes are TRBV12-5 and TRBJ2-7; 9 bases map to TRBD1. This CDR3 region has 14 residues. Losses at the gene ends were 6 bases for V and 3 bases for J; bases not matched to a gene: 6. CDR1 LGHNT and CDR2 FRNRAP come from the germline V gene. CDR3 amino acids: CASGPGQGVYEQYF. CDR3 nucleotides: TGTGCTAGTGGCCCGGGACAGGGAGTCTACGAGCAGTACTTC.

The rearrangement joins TRBV15 to TRBJ1-1; D remains ambiguous. The CDR3 has 15 residues. V was trimmed by 3 bases and J by 0 bases, leaving 11 bases between them. The germline CDR1 and CDR2 sequences are LNHNV and YYDKDF (reference sequence). The CDR3 region is CATSSHRGLNTEAFF. In DNA, the CDR3 is TGTGCCACCAGCAGTCATCGAGGGTTGAACACTGAAGCTTTCTTT.

The chain recombines TRBV9 with TRBJ1-3; TRBD1 matches at 7 bases. With 3 bases clipped from V and 10 bases from J, the junction kept 7 bases outside the gene matches. The CDR3 sequence is 13 residues long. In germline, CDR1 is SGDLS, CDR2 YYNGEE. The CDR3 DNA follows: TGTGCCAGCAGCGGCACAGGGGAAACAACCATATATTTT. It encodes CASSGTGETTIYF. Full variable domain (outside the CDR3, taken from reference TRBV9 and TRBJ1-3): DSGVTQTPKHLITATGQRVTLRCSPRSGDLSVYWYQQSLDQGLQFLIQYYNGEERAKGNILERFSAQQFPDLHSELNLSSLELGDSALYFCASSGTGETTIYFGEGSWLTVV.

The CDR3 DNA follows: TGTGCCAGCAGCTTAGTAATTGAAGAGGGGAACACTGAAGCTTTCTTT. Protein: CASSLVIEEGNTEAFF. The chain carries TRBV7-8 and TRBJ1-1; D ambiguous. This CDR3 has 16 amino acids. V shed 1 base and J shed 1 base, with 13 bases lying between them. Germline loops: CDR1 SGHVS, CDR2 FQNEAQ. The full variable domain, completed using reference TRBV7-8 and TRBJ1-1, is GAGVSQSPRYKVAKRGQDVALRCDPISGHVSLFWYQQALGQGPEFLTYFQNEAQLDKSGLPSDRFFAERPEGSVSTLKIQRTQQEDSAVYLCASSLVIEEGNTEAFFGQGTRLTVV.

The chain has TRBV30 and TRBJ2-3; TRBD1 agrees at 8 bases. CDR1 is GTSNPN, CDR2 SVGIG, per germline (reference sequence). The CDR3 is 14 amino acids. The CDR3: CAETPGQGTDTQYF. The CDR3 nucleotides read TGTGCTGAAACGCCGGGACAGGGCACAGATACGCAGTATTTT.

The CDR3 DNA is TGTGCCAGCAGCACACAGCGGTCGGGCGGGCAGCCCCAGCATTTT. Protein product: CASSTQRSGGQPQHF. The chain uses TRBV5-6 and TRBJ1-5, with no clear D. The CDR3 consists of 15 residues. CDR1 and CDR2 from the germline V gene are SGHDT and YYEEEE. Trimming took 4 bases from V and 7 from J, leaving 18 bases between them.

The chain has TRBV19 and TRBJ1-5; D may be TRBD1 (5 bases). CDR1 is LNHDA, CDR2 SQIVND, per germline (reference sequence). The CDR3 runs 16 residues. V lost 5 bases and J lost 6, with 20 bases in between. Here the CDR3 DNA reads TGTGCCAGTAGTGTCCAGGGCAGGGTTTTTATTCAGCCCCAGCATTTT. Its protein product is CASSVQGRVFIQPQHF.

V gene TRBV6-5 combines with J gene TRBJ2-5; 13 bases are a match to TRBD2. V shed 6 bases, J shed 5 bases, and the junction held 6 bases outside the gene matches. The CDR3 runs 15 residues. Germline values: CDR1 MNHEY, CDR2 SVGAGI. The CDR3 coding sequence is TGTGCCAGCAGGACCGGACTAGCGGGAGTTGAGACCCAGTACTTC. This sequence encodes CASRTGLAGVETQYF.

The chain is built from TRBV5-1 and TRBJ1-3; possibly TRBD1 for D (5 bases). The CDR3 is 15 amino acids. Trimming shortened V by 1 base and J by 1 base, and 9 bases separated the two germline ends. Germline V CDR1 and CDR2: SGHRS, YFSETQ. CDR3 residues: CASSLTGTSGNTIYF. CDR3 coding DNA: TGCGCCAGCAGCTTGACAGGCACTTCTGGAAACACCATATATTTT.

The chain is built from TRBV30 and TRBJ2-1; no reliable D call. V was shortened by 1 base and J by 3 bases, with 10 bases between the two germline ends. This CDR3 comprises 14 residues. Germline V gives CDR1 GTSNPN, CDR2 SVGIG (reference sequence). Here the CDR3 reads CAWSDSPLYNEQFF. Here the CDR3 DNA reads TGTGCCTGGAGTGACAGCCCGCTCTACAATGAGCAGTTCTTC.

The rearrangement links TRBV19 to TRBJ2-3; no reliable D call. In germline, CDR1 is LNHDA, CDR2 SQIVND (reference sequence). V lost 6 bases and J lost 2, with 9 bases in between. This CDR3 comprises 13 residues. In nucleotides, the CDR3 is TGTGCCAGTAGAGGCGCGGCCACAGATACGCAGTATTTT. Encoded protein: CASRGAATDTQYF.

The chain uses TRBV7-9 and TRBJ2-7; 8 bases match TRBD2. CDR1 is SEHNR and CDR2 is FQNEAQ in the germline V gene (reference sequence). CDR3 size: 14 residues. The V and J ends lost 3 bases and 4 bases, in that order; junction bases with no gene match: 5. CDR3 residues: CASSFGTRNYEQYF. CDR3 sequence (DNA): TGTGCCAGCAGCTTCGGGACTAGAAATTACGAGCAGTACTTC.

The chain uses TRBV7-9 and TRBJ2-1; D is undetermined. Trimming pared 3 bases from V and 2 bases from J, leaving 5 bases between. CDR3 length equals 13 residues. The germline V gene encodes CDR1 SEHNR and CDR2 FQNEAQ (reference sequence). CDR3 in DNA: TGTGCCAGCAGCTTTGGAGCCTACAATGAGCAGTTCTTC. Protein: CASSFGAYNEQFF. Together with reference TRBV7-9 and TRBJ2-1, the CDR3 gives the full variable domain: DTGVSQNPRHKITKRGQNVTFRCDPISEHNRLYWYRQTLGQGPEFLTYFQNEAQLEKSRLLSDRFSAERPKGSFSTLEIQRTEQGDSAMYLCASSFGAYNEQFFGPGTRLTVL.

The chain employs TRBV7-2 and TRBJ1-2; D may be TRBD1 (5 bases). The CDR3 covers 14 residues. Trimming took 2 bases from V and 5 from J, leaving 12 bases between them. Germline CDR1 reads SGHTA; CDR2 reads FQGNSA. This CDR3 is CASSLIGAVYGYTF. Written as DNA, the CDR3 is TGTGCCAGCAGCTTAATAGGGGCGGTATATGGCTACACCTTC.

This chain links TRBV5-6 with TRBJ2-3; D might be TRBD1 (5 bases). There are 15 residues in the CDR3. Trimming pared 0 bases from V and 1 base from J, leaving 9 bases between. Germline V gives CDR1 SGHDT, CDR2 YYEEEE. DNA for the CDR3: TGTGCCAGCAGCTTGGACTCGACAGGCACAGATACGCAGTATTTT. It translates to CASSLDSTGTDTQYF.

The CDR3 spells CASSLDRFSGGAINEQFF. The CDR3 coding sequence is TGTGCCAGCAGCTTAGATAGGTTTTCGGGGGGGGCCATAAATGAGCAGTTCTTC. The chain has TRBV11-2 and TRBJ2-1; 8 bases fit TRBD2. Germline CDR1 and CDR2: SGHAT and FQNNGV. V shed 0 bases, J shed 7 bases, and the junction held 14 bases outside the gene matches. The CDR3 has 18 residues.

The chain is built from TRBV11-2 and TRBJ2-7; D remains unclear. The CDR3 has 14 residues. CDR1 is SGHAT and CDR2 is FQNNGV in the germline V gene. Trimming cost V 7 bases and J 3 bases, with 16 bases left between them. The CDR3 DNA reads TGTGCCAGCACCGTTTTTTCCGAGTACTACGAGCAGTACTTC. As protein: CASTVFSEYYEQYF.

The genes are TRBV19 and TRBJ1-3; 8 bases align to TRBD1. The length of the CDR3 is 14 residues. Germline CDR1 is LNHDA and CDR2 is SQIVND (reference sequence). V lost 4 bases and J lost 2; bases outside the gene matches: 1. The CDR3 protein is CASSTTGAGNTIYF. The DNA of the CDR3 is TGTGCCAGTAGTACGACAGGGGCTGGAAACACCATATATTTT.

This clone was observed a single time. An end of the junction differs from the germline gene, which may be a read error. The CDR3 DNA reads as TGTGCTAGTGCTTTGGTAATCGGGGGAGCTTTGAACACTGAAGCTTTCTTT. It specifies CASALVIGGALNTEAFF. The J gene is TRBJ1-1, the V gene TRBV12-5, with D maybe TRBD1 (5 bases). CDR3 length: 17 residues. Germline V gene sequence: CDR1 LGHNT, CDR2 FRNRAP.

This clone was seen a handful of times. This chain joins TRBV11-2 and TRBJ1-2; 8 bases are a match to TRBD1. The V segment lost 5 bases and the J segment 6 bases; nucleotides outside the gene matches: 17. The length of the CDR3 is 17 residues. Germline CDR1 SGHAT, CDR2 FQNNGV. CDR3 protein: CASSRLTGDSFTDGYTF. The CDR3 bases are TGTGCCAGCAGCCGACTGACAGGGGATAGTTTCACGGATGGCTACACCTTC.

The gene calls are TRBV7-8 and TRBJ2-1; D is unresolved. With 2 bases removed from V and 0 bases from J, the gap between germline ends came to 8 bases. Germline values: CDR1 SGHVS, CDR2 FQNEAQ. The CDR3 sequence is 15 residues long. Here the CDR3 reads CASSLRRSSYNEQFF. The CDR3 DNA sequence: TGTGCCAGCAGCTTAAGACGGAGCTCCTACAATGAGCAGTTCTTC.

Only a few counts were recorded for this clone. J is TRBJ1-2 and V is TRBV27; D gene uncertain. This CDR3 is built from 13 residues. CDR1 is MNHEY and CDR2 is SMNVEV in the germline V gene (reference sequence). Trimming took 4 bases from V and 7 from J, leaving 13 bases between them. This CDR3 reads CASSSAGWSGYTF. The DNA for the CDR3 is TGTGCCAGCAGTTCCGCTGGCTGGAGTGGCTACACCTTC.

V and J are TRBV13 and TRBJ1-1; D remains unclear. The CDR3 is made up of 15 amino acids. Between the trimmed V and J ends, which lost 5 bases and 3 bases, there was a span of 16 bases. Germline V gene lookup returns CDR1 PRHDT and CDR2 FYEKMQ (reference sequence). The CDR3 sequence is CASSENPLRDTEAFF. The CDR3 nucleotides are TGTGCCAGCAGCGAAAACCCTCTCCGGGACACTGAAGCTTTCTTT.